This TCR beta chain was observed in a study of blood T cell repertoires in COVID-19. Turning to the study itself: T cells, B-cell-depleted T cells, or PBMCs provided the cDNA or gDNA that served as material.

Original data processing: Amplification with reference gene primers provided the estimates of nucleated cell counts. Clones were read by immunoSEQ multiplex PCR, and TCRdb kept only the in-frame ones, dropping some. The V and J calls and the clone size are those of that table, but D and trimming were determined from the DNA. The sample holds about 150,000 clones; about 88% are singletons and the top ten take approximately 2.5%. There are 13 residues in the CDR3. Looked up from germline, CDR1 is PRHDT and CDR2 is FYEKMQ (reference sequence). Trimming cost V 1 base and J 6 bases; bases outside gene matches: 1.

This receptor was obtained from a human donor with acute or convalescent COVID-19. The donor label of this sample is uncertain. The J gene is TRBJ2-7, the V gene TRBV13, with 9 bases that match TRBD1. Source material: peripheral blood. CDR3 sequence: CASSLETGGEQYV. The DNA of the CDR3 is TGTGCCAGCAGCTTAGAGACAGGGGGCGAGCAGTACGTC.